This T cell receptor (beta chain) is from a study of human T cells and chemical hapten exposure. Time point denoted: healthy volunteer bleed at 2 weeks. It was unfractionated whole blood from which total RNA was extracted. Per the germline V gene, CDR1 is MDHEN and CDR2 is SYDVKM. V dropped 7 bases and J dropped 1 base, with 11 bases sitting between them. The CDR3 runs to 13 residues. This clonotype was detected ten times or more. The antigen remains unidentified. Points from the study as a whole: With regard to DPC sensitization, TCRs above 1 in 1000 frequency did not change.

TCRdb reprocessed the RACE reads with MiXCR, giving one entry per CDR3 protein. In the table there are roughly 120,000 distinct CDR3 sequences, about 8.2% of which are singletons. The V gene is TRBV28, the J gene TRBJ2-7; D is ambiguous. Sequenced sample: whole blood. This receptor was taken from a male donor in good health. Some clones in this sample may be carry-over from other donors' samples. For the CDR3, the DNA is TGTGCCAGCACCCCGGGCCCATCCTACGAGCAGTACTTC. It specifies CASTPGPSYEQYF. Complete variable domain (other parts from reference TRBV28 and TRBJ2-7): DVKVTQSSRYLVKRTGEKVFLECVQDMDHENMFWYRQDPGLGLRLIYFSYDVKMKEKGDIPEGYSVSREKKERFSLILESASTNQTSMYLCASTPGPSYEQYFGPGTRLTVT.